These 4 T cell receptor beta chains came from one sample sequenced in a study of T cell repertoires in cytomegalovirus infection. In TCRdb, the reads were re-called with MiXCR into one record per CDR3 protein. This repertoire shows some 480,000 distinct CDR3 sequences, around a third found once; its top ten account for 15% to 20%. Antigen specificity for these receptors is unknown. The source material was cultured PBMCs, sampled from culture after CMV antigen stimulation. The receptors come from a human donor in good health (CMV status not recorded). Some clones in this sample may be carry-over from other donors' samples.

The V gene is TRBV4-1, the J gene TRBJ1-1; D might be TRBD1 (5 bases). Germline V gene data show CDR1 as MGHRA and CDR2 as YSYEKL. There are 16 residues in the CDR3. The V gene lost 2 bases and the J gene lost 3 bases, with 16 bases spanning the gap. The CDR3 sequence is CASSQRGGSRDTEAFF. The CDR3, as DNA: TGCGCCAGCAGCCAACGGGGCGGGAGCCGGGACACTGAAGCTTTCTTT.

This chain uses TRBV7-2 with TRBJ1-3; D gene unclear. V dropped 5 bases and J dropped 0 bases, with 11 bases sitting between them. This CDR3 spans 15 amino acids. CDR1 is SGHTA, CDR2 FQGNSA, per germline. The CDR3 loop is CASSQPRSSGNTIYF. The DNA of the CDR3 is TGTGCCAGCAGCCAACCCCGTAGCTCTGGAAACACCATATATTTT.

The chain employs TRBV5-1 and TRBJ2-7; no clear D. This CDR3 spans 14 amino acids. Trimming took 1 base from V and 0 from J, leaving 8 bases between them. CDR1 and CDR2 from the germline V gene are SGHRS and YFSETQ. CDR3 protein: CASSLTESSYEQYV. The CDR3 nucleotides read TGCGCCAGCAGCTTGACGGAGAGCTCCTACGAGCAGTACGTC.

This clonotype was seen a handful of times. The V gene is TRBV7-2, the J gene TRBJ2-5, with 13 bases matching TRBD2. The J segment lost 5 bases and the V segment lost 1 base, leaving 4 bases of the junction unmatched. Germline CDR1 is SGHTA and CDR2 is FQGNSA. The CDR3 has 16 amino acids. This chain's CDR3 is CASSLGRTSGSETQYF. CDR3 DNA: TGTGCCAGCAGCTTAGGACGGACTAGCGGGAGTGAGACCCAGTACTTC.